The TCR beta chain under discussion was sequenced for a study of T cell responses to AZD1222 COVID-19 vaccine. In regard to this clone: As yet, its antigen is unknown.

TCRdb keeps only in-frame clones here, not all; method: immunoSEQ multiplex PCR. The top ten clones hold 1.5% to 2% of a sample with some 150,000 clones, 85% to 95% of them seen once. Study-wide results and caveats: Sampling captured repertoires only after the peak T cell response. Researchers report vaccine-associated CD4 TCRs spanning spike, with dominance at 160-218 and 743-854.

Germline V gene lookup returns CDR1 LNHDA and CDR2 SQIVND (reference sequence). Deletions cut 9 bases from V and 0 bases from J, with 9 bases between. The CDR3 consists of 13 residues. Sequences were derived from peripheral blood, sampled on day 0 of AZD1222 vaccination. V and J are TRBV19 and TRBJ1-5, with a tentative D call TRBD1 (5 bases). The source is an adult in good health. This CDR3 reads CASRQYSNQPQHF. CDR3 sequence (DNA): TGTGCCAGCAGACAGTATAGCAATCAGCCCCAGCATTTT.